These 2 T cell receptor beta chains came from one sample sequenced in a study of blood T cell repertoires in COVID-19. Repertoires were generated with immunoSEQ multiplex PCR, while TCRdb's copy carries only in-frame clones and drops some. Seen here are about 250,000 clones, around 87% observed once, and the top ten hold about 2%. Sequencing was done on a sample of peripheral blood. The source of these receptors is a woman aged 55-70 years with COVID-19, enrolled during active disease.

This chain's CDR3 is CASSLLQGIGNSPLHF. The CDR3 bases are TGTGCCAGCAGCTTGTTACAGGGGATAGGAAATTCACCCCTCCACTTT. This chain uses TRBV7-9 with TRBJ1-6; 7 nucleotides line up with TRBD1. The CDR3 length is 16 residues. The germline gives CDR1 SEHNR, CDR2 FQNEAQ (reference sequence). The V segment lost 3 bases and the J segment 7 bases; nucleotides outside the gene matches: 9.

CDR3 sequence reads: CASSTAGWGYTF. In nucleotides, the CDR3 is TGTGCCAGCAGCACCGCAGGGTGGGGCTACACCTTC. The chain couples TRBV7-9 to TRBJ1-2, with a possible D match to TRBD1 (5 bases). This CDR3 has 12 amino acids. V lost 5 bases and J 8 bases, leaving 12 bases between the germline ends. Germline loops: CDR1 SEHNR, CDR2 FQNEAQ (reference sequence).